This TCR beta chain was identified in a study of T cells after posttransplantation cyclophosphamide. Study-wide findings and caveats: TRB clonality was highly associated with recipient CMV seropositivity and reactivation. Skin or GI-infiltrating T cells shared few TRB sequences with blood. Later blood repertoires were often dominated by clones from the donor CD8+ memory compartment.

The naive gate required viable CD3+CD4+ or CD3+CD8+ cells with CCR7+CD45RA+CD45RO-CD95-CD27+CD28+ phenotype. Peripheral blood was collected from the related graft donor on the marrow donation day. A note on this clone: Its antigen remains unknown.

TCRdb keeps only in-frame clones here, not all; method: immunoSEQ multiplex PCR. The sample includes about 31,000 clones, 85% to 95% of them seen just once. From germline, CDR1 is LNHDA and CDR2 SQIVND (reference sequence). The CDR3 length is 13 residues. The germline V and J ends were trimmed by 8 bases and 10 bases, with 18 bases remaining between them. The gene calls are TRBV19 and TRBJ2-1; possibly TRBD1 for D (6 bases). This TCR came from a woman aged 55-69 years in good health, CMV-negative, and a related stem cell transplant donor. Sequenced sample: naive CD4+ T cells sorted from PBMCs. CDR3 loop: CASGRDKYREQFF. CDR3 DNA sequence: TGTGCCAGTGGTCGGGACAAGTACAGGGAGCAGTTCTTC.